This passage covers 3 T cell receptor beta chains from one sample sequenced in a study of neoadjuvant anti-PD-1 for oral cavity cancer (dated by TCRdb to the early 2020s). Libraries were constructed by the immunoSEQ multiplex PCR assay. The table comes from immuneACCESS by way of TCRdb, which keeps in-frame sequences with V and J called. Part of the clones is missing from these tables; in studies checked, under half for an unresolved V gene and the rest for unknown reasons. The sample contains roughly 25,000 clones, approximately 27% of them found a single time. About 16% of the sample is taken by the ten largest. The time point label corresponds to: after neoadjuvant nivolumab, at surgical resection. This specimen consisted of tumor tissue, obtained after nivolumab (anti-PD-1) treatment. The receptor set was obtained from a person aged 35-79 years with oral cavity squamous cell carcinoma.

This clone was counted only a few times. The chain couples TRBV21-1 to TRBJ2-3. TRBV21-1 is annotated as a pseudogene. CDR3 length: 15 amino acids. The CDR3 is CASSTPGPSTDTQYF. The CDR3 nucleotides are TGTGCCAGCAGCACGCCGGGACCAAGCACAGATACGCAGTATTTT.

This clone occurred many times. The V and J genes are TRBV5-1 and TRBJ1-1; D uncertain. This CDR3 region has 14 residues. Trimming took 3 bases from V and 1 from J, leaving 10 bases between them. CDR1 and CDR2 from the germline V gene are SGHRS and YFSETQ. CDR3 protein: CASSSGPANTEAFF. CDR3 sequence (DNA): TGCGCCAGCAGCTCCGGGCCAGCGAACACTGAAGCTTTCTTT.

This clone has just a few counts. The chain joins TRBV9 to TRBJ2-3; tentative D call: TRBD2 (7 bases). Trimming left V 0 bases short and J 6 bases short, with 17 bases between. In germline, CDR1 is SGDLS, CDR2 YYNGEE. This CDR3 spans 16 amino acids. The CDR3 region has the DNA TGTGCCAGCAGCGTAGCGGCTAGCGGTAGGGGGGATACGCAGTATTTT. Amino acid sequence: CASSVAASGRGDTQYF. The full variable domain, completed using reference TRBV9 and TRBJ2-3, is DSGVTQTPKHLITATGQRVTLRCSPRSGDLSVYWYQQSLDQGLQFLIQYYNGEERAKGNILERFSAQQFPDLHSELNLSSLELGDSALYFCASSVAASGRGDTQYFGPGTRLTVL.